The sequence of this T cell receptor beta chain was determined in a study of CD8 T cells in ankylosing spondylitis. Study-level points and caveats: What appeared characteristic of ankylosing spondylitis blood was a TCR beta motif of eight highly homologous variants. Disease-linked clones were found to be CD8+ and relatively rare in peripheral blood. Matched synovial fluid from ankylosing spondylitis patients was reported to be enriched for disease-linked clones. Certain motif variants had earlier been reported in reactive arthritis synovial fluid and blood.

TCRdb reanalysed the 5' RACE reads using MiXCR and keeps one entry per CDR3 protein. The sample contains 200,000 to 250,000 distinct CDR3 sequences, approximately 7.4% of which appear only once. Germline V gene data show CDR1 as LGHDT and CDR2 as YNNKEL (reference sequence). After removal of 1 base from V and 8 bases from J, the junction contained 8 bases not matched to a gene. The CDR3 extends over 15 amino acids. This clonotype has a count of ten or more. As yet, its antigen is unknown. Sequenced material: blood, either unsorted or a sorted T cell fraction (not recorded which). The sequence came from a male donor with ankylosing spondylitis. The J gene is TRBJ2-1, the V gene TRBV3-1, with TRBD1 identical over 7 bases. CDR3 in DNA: TGTGCCAGCAGCCAAGTAAAAGGGGGCGAGGATGAGCAGTTCTTC. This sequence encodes CASSQVKGGEDEQFF.